This T cell receptor beta chain appears in the sequencing data of a study of blood T cell repertoires in COVID-19. Germline trimming cut 5 bases from V and 7 bases from J; bases unmatched to any gene: 7. Germline loops: CDR1 SGHNT, CDR2 YYREEE (reference sequence). The CDR3 runs to 15 residues. Produced via immunoSEQ multiplex PCR; TCRdb's table is partial and in-frame only. Among roughly 75,000 clones listed, about 80% were seen once. The V and J genes are TRBV5-4 and TRBJ2-1, with TRBD2 matching 12 bases. The sample comprised peripheral blood. The clonotype comes from a woman in her 70s with acute or convalescent COVID-19. The CDR3 nucleotides read TGTGCCAGCAGTTTAATTGGACTAGCGGGGAATGAGCAGTTCTTC. Its translation is CASSLIGLAGNEQFF.